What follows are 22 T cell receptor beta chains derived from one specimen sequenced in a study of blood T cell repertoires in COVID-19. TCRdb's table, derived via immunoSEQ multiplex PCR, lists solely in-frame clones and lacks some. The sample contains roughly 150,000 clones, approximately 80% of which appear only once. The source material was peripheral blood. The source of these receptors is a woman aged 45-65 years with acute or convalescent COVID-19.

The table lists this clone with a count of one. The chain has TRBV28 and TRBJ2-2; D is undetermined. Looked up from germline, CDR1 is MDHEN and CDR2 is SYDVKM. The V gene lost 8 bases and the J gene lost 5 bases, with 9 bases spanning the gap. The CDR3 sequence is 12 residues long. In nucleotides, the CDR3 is TGTGCCAGCGGTAAGGAGACCGGGGAGCTGTTTTTT. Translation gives CASGKETGELFF.

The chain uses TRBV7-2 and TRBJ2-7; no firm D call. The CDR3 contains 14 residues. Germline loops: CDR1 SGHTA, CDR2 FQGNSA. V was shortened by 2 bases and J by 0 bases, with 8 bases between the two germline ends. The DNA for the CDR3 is TGTGCCAGCAGCTTATCACGGAGCTCCTACGAGCAGTACTTC. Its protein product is CASSLSRSSYEQYF.

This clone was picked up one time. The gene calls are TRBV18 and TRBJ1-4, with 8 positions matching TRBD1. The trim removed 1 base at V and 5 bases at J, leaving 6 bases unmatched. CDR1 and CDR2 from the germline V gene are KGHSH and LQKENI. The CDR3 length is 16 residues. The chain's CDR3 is CASSPRAGTGNEKLFF. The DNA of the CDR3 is TGTGCCAGCTCACCACGCGCCGGGACAGGAAATGAAAAACTGTTTTTT.

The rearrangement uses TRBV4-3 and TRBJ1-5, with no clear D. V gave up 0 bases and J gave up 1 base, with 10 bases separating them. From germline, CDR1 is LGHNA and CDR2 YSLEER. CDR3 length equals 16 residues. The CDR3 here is CASSQDAQPSNQPQHF. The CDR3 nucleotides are TGCGCCAGCAGCCAAGACGCACAGCCGAGCAATCAGCCCCAGCATTTT.

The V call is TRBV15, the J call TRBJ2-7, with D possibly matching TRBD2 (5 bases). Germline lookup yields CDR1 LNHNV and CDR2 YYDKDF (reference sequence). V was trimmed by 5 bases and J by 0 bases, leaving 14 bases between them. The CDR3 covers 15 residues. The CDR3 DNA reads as TGTGCCACCAGCCACAGCGGACGTACCTCCTACGAGCAGTACTTC. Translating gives CATSHSGRTSYEQYF.

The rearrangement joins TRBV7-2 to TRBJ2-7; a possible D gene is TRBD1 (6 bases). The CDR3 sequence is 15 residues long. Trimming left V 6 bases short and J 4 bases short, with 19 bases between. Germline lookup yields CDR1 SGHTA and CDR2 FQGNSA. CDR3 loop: CASSLDSRISYEQYF. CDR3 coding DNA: TGTGCCAGCAGTTTGGACAGCCGTATTTCATACGAGCAGTACTTC.

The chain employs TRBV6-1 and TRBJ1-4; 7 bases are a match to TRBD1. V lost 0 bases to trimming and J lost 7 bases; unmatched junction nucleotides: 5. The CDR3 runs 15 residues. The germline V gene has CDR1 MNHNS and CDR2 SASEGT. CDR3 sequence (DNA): TGTGCCAGCAGTGAAGCGGGGACAGTTGCTGAAAAACTGTTTTTT. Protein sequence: CASSEAGTVAEKLFF.

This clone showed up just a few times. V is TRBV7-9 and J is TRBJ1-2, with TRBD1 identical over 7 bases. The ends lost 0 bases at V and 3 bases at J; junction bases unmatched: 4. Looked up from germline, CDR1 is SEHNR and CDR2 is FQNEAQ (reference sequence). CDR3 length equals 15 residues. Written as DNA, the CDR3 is TGTGCCAGCAGCTTAGCGGTAGACAGGGACTATGGCTACACCTTC. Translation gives CASSLAVDRDYGYTF.

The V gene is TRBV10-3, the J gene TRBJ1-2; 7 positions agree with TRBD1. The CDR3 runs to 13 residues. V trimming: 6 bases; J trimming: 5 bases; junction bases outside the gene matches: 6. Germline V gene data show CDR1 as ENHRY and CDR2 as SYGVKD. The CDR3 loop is CAIRGTAPYGYTF. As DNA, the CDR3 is TGTGCCATCAGGGGGACAGCACCTTATGGCTACACCTTC.

The CDR3 protein is CASSLGGGYTF. As DNA, the CDR3 is TGTGCCAGCAGCTTAGGCGGGGGCTACACCTTC. V gene TRBV7-2 combines with J gene TRBJ1-2; no reliable D call. The V and J ends lost 1 base and 8 bases respectively, with 5 bases between them. Per the germline V gene, CDR1 is SGHTA and CDR2 is FQGNSA. There are 11 residues in the CDR3.

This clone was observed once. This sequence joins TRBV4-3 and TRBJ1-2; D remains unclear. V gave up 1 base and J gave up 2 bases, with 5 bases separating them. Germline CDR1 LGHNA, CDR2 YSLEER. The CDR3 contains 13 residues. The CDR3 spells CASSQAPNYGYTF. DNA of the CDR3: TGCGCCAGCAGCCAAGCTCCCAACTATGGCTACACCTTC.

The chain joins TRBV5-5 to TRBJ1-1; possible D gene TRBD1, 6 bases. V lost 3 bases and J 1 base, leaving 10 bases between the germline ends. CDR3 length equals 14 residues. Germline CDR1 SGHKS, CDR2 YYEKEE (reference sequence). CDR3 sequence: CASSWGHRNTEAFF. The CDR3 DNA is TGTGCCAGCAGCTGGGGGCACAGGAACACTGAAGCTTTCTTT.

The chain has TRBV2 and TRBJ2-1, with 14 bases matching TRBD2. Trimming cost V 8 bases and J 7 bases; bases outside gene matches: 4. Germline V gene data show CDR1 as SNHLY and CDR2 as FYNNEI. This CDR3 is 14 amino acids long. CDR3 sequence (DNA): TGTGCCAGCGGGGGACTAGCGGGAGTGAATGAGCAGTTCTTC. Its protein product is CASGGLAGVNEQFF.

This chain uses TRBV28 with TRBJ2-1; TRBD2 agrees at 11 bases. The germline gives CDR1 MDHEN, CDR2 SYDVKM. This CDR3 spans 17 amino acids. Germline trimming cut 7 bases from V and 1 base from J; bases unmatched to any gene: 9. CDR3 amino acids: CASNWQTSGSSYNEQFF. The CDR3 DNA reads TGTGCCAGCAACTGGCAAACTAGCGGGAGTTCCTACAATGAGCAGTTCTTC.

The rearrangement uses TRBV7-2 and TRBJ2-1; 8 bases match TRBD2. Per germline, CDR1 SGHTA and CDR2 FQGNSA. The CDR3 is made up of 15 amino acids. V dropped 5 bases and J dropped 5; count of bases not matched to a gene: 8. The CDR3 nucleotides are TGTGCCAGCAGCCCCTTGGCGGGGGGAAACAATGAGCAGTTCTTC. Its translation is CASSPLAGGNNEQFF.

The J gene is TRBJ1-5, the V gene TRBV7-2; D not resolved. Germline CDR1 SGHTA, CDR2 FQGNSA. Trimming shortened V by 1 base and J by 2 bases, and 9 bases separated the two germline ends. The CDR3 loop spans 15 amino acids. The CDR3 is CASSLERGRNQPQHF. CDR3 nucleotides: TGTGCCAGCAGCTTAGAACGGGGTCGCAATCAGCCCCAGCATTTT.

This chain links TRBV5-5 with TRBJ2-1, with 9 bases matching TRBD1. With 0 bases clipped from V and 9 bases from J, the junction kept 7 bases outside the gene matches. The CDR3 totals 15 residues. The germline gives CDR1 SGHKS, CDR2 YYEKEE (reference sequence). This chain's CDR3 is CASSLAGQGTGEQFF. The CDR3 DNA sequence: TGTGCCAGCAGCTTGGCCGGACAGGGGACGGGTGAGCAGTTCTTC.

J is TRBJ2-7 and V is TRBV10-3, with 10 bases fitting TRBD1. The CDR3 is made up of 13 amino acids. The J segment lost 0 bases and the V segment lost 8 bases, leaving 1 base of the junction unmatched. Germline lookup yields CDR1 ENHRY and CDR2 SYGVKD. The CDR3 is CAIGQGDSYEQYF. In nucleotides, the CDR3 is TGTGCCATCGGACAGGGGGACTCCTACGAGCAGTACTTC.

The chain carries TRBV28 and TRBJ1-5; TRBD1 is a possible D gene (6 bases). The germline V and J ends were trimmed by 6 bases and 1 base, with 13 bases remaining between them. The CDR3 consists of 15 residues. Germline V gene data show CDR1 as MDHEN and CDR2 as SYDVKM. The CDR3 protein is CASSTQGWSNQPQHF. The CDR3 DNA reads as TGTGCCAGCAGCACACAGGGTTGGAGCAATCAGCCCCAGCATTTT.

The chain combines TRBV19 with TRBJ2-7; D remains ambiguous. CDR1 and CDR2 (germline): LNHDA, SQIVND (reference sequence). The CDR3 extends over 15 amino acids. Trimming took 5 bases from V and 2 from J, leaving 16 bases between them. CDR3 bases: TGTGCCAGTAGTTCCCCGGTAGACTCCACCTACGAGCAGTACTTC. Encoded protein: CASSSPVDSTYEQYF.

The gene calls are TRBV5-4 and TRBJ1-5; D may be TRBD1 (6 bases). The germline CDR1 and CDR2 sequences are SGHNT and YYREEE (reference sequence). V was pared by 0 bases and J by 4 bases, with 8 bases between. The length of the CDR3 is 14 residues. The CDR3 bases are TGTGCCAGCAGCTTGGGGACAGCAAATCAGCCCCAGCATTTT. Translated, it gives CASSLGTANQPQHF. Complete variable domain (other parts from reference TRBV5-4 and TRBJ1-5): ETGVTQSPTHLIKTRGQQVTLRCSSQSGHNTVSWYQQALGQGPQFIFQYYREEENGRGNFPPRFSGLQFPNYSSELNVNALELDDSALYLCASSLGTANQPQHFGDGTRLSIL.

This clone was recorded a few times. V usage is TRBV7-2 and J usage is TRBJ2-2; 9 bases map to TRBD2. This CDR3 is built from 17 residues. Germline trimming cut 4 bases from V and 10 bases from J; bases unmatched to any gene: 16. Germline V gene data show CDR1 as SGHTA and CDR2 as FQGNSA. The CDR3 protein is CASSSLLAGWAPEELFF. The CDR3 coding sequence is TGTGCCAGCAGCTCCCTTCTAGCGGGGTGGGCCCCCGAGGAGCTGTTTTTT.